The 30 T cell receptor beta chains below were found in one sample sequenced in a study of blood T cell repertoires in COVID-19. Libraries were prepared by immunoSEQ multiplex PCR; TCRdb keeps only in-frame clonotypes and omits some of them. The sample records about 300,000 clones, roughly 91% being singletons. Sequenced sample: peripheral blood. The receptors stem from a woman aged 30 to 39 with COVID-19, enrolled during active disease.

V and J are TRBV12-3 or TRBV12-4 and TRBJ1-1; D gene uncertain. The CDR3 sequence is 13 residues long. Between the trimmed V and J ends, which lost 2 bases and 0 bases, there was a span of 4 bases. In DNA form, the CDR3 reads TGTGCCAGCAGTTTAAGAGTGAACACTGAAGCTTTCTTT. It is translated as CASSLRVNTEAFF.

This chain joins TRBV7-9 and TRBJ1-2, with D maybe TRBD1 (6 bases). Germline CDR1 is SEHNR and CDR2 is FQNEAQ (reference sequence). This CDR3 comprises 13 residues. Between the trimmed V and J ends, which lost 4 bases and 6 bases, there was a span of 12 bases. The CDR3 protein is CASSSGQIDGYTF. The CDR3 DNA reads as TGTGCCAGCAGCTCCGGACAGATCGATGGCTACACCTTC.

J is TRBJ1-5 and V is TRBV5-5; D unresolved. CDR1 and CDR2 (germline): SGHKS, YYEKEE (reference sequence). V lost 2 bases, J lost 3 bases, and 21 bases lay in between. The CDR3 extends over 18 amino acids. The CDR3 protein is CASSFSVNTRSNNQPQHF. CDR3 bases: TGTGCCAGCAGCTTCTCCGTTAATACTCGGAGCAACAATCAGCCCCAGCATTTT.

The chain has TRBV4-2 and TRBJ1-3; TRBD1 aligns across 9 bases. CDR1 is LGHNA, CDR2 YNFKEQ, per germline. The CDR3 totals 15 residues. V gave up 0 bases and J gave up 4 bases; unmatched junction bases: 1. The CDR3 is CASSQEGTGGNTIYF. The CDR3 nucleotides are TGTGCCAGCAGCCAAGAAGGGACAGGGGGAAACACCATATATTTT.

This clone showed up just once. The chain joins TRBV2 to TRBJ2-7; maybe TRBD1 (6 bases). CDR3 length: 16 residues. Trimming took off 6 bases at V and 3 bases at J, with 21 bases between the two ends. CDR1 and CDR2 (germline): SNHLY, FYNNEI. The CDR3 is CASRPNRDEVVYEQYV. The CDR3 nucleotides are TGTGCCAGCAGACCCAACAGGGACGAGGTGGTCTACGAGCAGTACGTC.

V and J are TRBV19 and TRBJ2-7, with 8 bases fitting TRBD1. Germline trimming cut 4 bases from V and 4 bases from J; bases unmatched to any gene: 15. This CDR3 is 17 amino acids long. In germline, CDR1 is LNHDA, CDR2 SQIVND (reference sequence). This CDR3 is CASSTPPTGVHPYEQYF. In nucleotides, the CDR3 is TGTGCCAGTAGTACGCCGCCGACAGGGGTTCATCCGTACGAGCAGTACTTC.

This chain joins TRBV5-1 and TRBJ2-3, with a possible D match to TRBD1 (6 bases). The V gene lost 1 base and the J gene lost 4 bases, with 16 bases spanning the gap. Germline CDR1 is SGHRS and CDR2 is YFSETQ. There are 16 residues in the CDR3. DNA for the CDR3: TGCGCCAGCAGCTTGAATGGCAGGGGTATCGCAGATACGCAGTATTTT. Translating gives CASSLNGRGIADTQYF.

The genes are TRBV6-4 and TRBJ2-1, with D possibly being TRBD1 (5 bases). Trimming took off 2 bases at V and 9 bases at J, with 11 bases between the two ends. Per the germline V gene, CDR1 is MRHNA and CDR2 is SNTAGT. CDR3 length equals 13 residues. CDR3 sequence: CASSDRQYGEQFF. CDR3 coding DNA: TGTGCCAGCAGTGACCGACAGTATGGTGAGCAGTTCTTC.

This sequence joins TRBV3-1 (or the pseudogene TRBV3-2) and TRBJ2-2; TRBD2 matches 14 bases. The CDR3 spans 18 residues. Germline assignment: CDR1 LGHDT and CDR2 YNNKEL (reference sequence). The J segment lost 4 bases and the V segment lost 1 base, leaving 5 bases of the junction unmatched. The CDR3 loop is CASSQVRLAGGRTGELFF. In DNA, the CDR3 is TGTGCCAGCAGCCAAGTACGACTAGCGGGGGGGCGCACCGGGGAGCTGTTTTTT.

The rearrangement uses TRBV11-2 and TRBJ1-6, with no clear D. CDR3 size: 16 residues. The V and J ends lost 0 bases and 3 bases respectively, with 9 bases between them. Germline V gene lookup returns CDR1 SGHAT and CDR2 FQNNGV. The CDR3 DNA sequence: TGTGCCAGCAGCTTAGAGTCAGGTTACTATAATTCACCCCTCCACTTT. It specifies CASSLESGYYNSPLHF.

The gene calls are TRBV5-4 and TRBJ2-2; 9 bases fit TRBD1. V gave up 5 bases and J gave up 4 bases; unmatched junction bases: 15. The germline V gene has CDR1 SGHNT and CDR2 YYREEE (reference sequence). CDR3 length: 18 amino acids. CDR3 DNA: TGTGCCAGCAGTACTCCACCACAGGGGGCGCAGGGCACCGGGGAGCTGTTTTTT. Translation: CASSTPPQGAQGTGELFF.

This sequence joins TRBV7-3 and TRBJ2-1, with 7 bases identical to TRBD2. Germline V gene lookup returns CDR1 SGHTA and CDR2 FQGTGA. This CDR3 spans 17 amino acids. After removal of 5 bases from V and 1 base from J, the junction contained 11 bases not matched to a gene. CDR3 protein: CASSQPSSGDSYNEQFF. CDR3 bases: TGTGCCAGCAGCCAGCCCTCGAGCGGGGATTCCTACAATGAGCAGTTCTTC.

This rearrangement joins TRBV2 to TRBJ1-6, with a weak D call TRBD1 (6 bases). The germline gives CDR1 SNHLY, CDR2 FYNNEI. With 7 bases removed from V and 10 bases from J, the gap between germline ends came to 17 bases. CDR3 size: 14 residues. The CDR3 spells CASKSRGGRSPLHF. The CDR3 DNA reads TGTGCCAGCAAGTCCCGCGGGGGGCGGTCACCCCTCCACTTT.

V and J are TRBV6-6 and TRBJ2-5, with D perhaps TRBD1 (6 bases). CDR3 length: 15 amino acids. V lost 2 bases to trimming and J lost 5 bases, with 15 bases between them. Per the germline V gene, CDR1 is MNHNY and CDR2 is SVGAGI (reference sequence). CDR3 coding DNA: TGTGCCAGCAGTTACGGGGGCCTTAGTTCGGAGACCCAGTACTTC. It encodes CASSYGGLSSETQYF.

This chain connects TRBV5-6 to TRBJ2-5, with a tentative D call TRBD2 (6 bases). The CDR3 runs to 14 residues. The V end was cut by 3 bases, the J end by 7 bases, with 16 bases between. Germline V gene data show CDR1 as SGHDT and CDR2 as YYEEEE. The DNA of the CDR3 is TGTGCCAGCAGCTCGGAGACGATGGAGGGGACCCAGTACTTC. Its translation is CASSSETMEGTQYF.

V gene TRBV2 combines with J gene TRBJ1-5, with D perhaps matching TRBD1 (5 bases). CDR3 length: 13 amino acids. V was shortened by 10 bases and J by 7 bases, with 17 bases between the two germline ends. CDR1 is SNHLY and CDR2 is FYNNEI in the germline V gene. DNA for the CDR3: TGTGCCACCTCGGGGGAGCGCGACCAGCCCCAGCATTTT. This gives the protein CATSGERDQPQHF.

This clone has only one observation. The chain is built from TRBV30 and TRBJ2-1; 7 bases line up with TRBD1. The CDR3 consists of 13 residues. The junction had 4 bases not matched to a gene; V was cut back by 2 bases and J by 6 bases. Looked up from germline, CDR1 is GTSNPN and CDR2 is SVGIG (reference sequence). The CDR3, as DNA: TGTGCCTGGAGTCGTACAGGGGCCAATGAGCAGTTCTTC. Residues: CAWSRTGANEQFF.

The CDR3 here is CASSQGELSLSGNTIYF. In nucleotides, the CDR3 is TGTGCCAGCAGCCAAGGAGAGTTGTCCCTCTCTGGAAACACCATATATTTT. J is TRBJ1-3 and V is TRBV3-1 (or the pseudogene TRBV3-2); no clear D gene. V shed 1 base and J shed 0 bases, with 13 bases lying between them. The CDR3 length is 17 residues. The germline gives CDR1 LGHDT, CDR2 YNNKEL (reference sequence).

The chain carries TRBV7-8 and TRBJ1-5, with D tentatively TRBD1 (6 bases). This CDR3 contains 16 residues. Germline values: CDR1 SGHVS, CDR2 FQNEAQ. Trimming shortened V by 6 bases and J by 1 base, and 16 bases separated the two germline ends. CDR3 protein: CASSMTRGRSNQPQHF. The CDR3 DNA reads TGTGCCAGCAGTATGACCAGGGGTAGGAGCAATCAGCCCCAGCATTTT.

The rearrangement links TRBV9 to TRBJ2-5; maybe TRBD1 (5 bases). V shed 0 bases and J shed 4 bases, with 19 bases lying between them. The CDR3 has 17 amino acids. CDR1 and CDR2 (germline): SGDLS, YYNGEE. CDR3 protein: CASSVGIGRARGETQYF. The CDR3 region has the DNA TGTGCCAGCAGCGTAGGTATTGGCAGGGCAAGAGGAGAGACCCAGTACTTC. The full variable domain, with the rest looked up from reference TRBV9 and TRBJ2-5, is DSGVTQTPKHLITATGQRVTLRCSPRSGDLSVYWYQQSLDQGLQFLIQYYNGEERAKGNILERFSAQQFPDLHSELNLSSLELGDSALYFCASSVGIGRARGETQYFGPGTRLLVL.

This clone was recorded only once. This chain links TRBV19 with TRBJ1-2; D is undetermined. Trimming cost V 7 bases and J 5 bases, with 17 bases left between them. CDR1 is LNHDA, CDR2 SQIVND, per germline (reference sequence). The CDR3 has 14 amino acids. CDR3 residues: CASMNSPSSYGYTF. In nucleotides, the CDR3 is TGTGCCAGTATGAATAGCCCTTCATCATATGGCTACACCTTC.

The CDR3 region has the DNA TGTGCCAGCACTTTGGGGGGGACGGGGTCCTACGAGCAGTACTTC. Its protein product is CASTLGGTGSYEQYF. V gene TRBV25-1 combines with J gene TRBJ2-7, with 7 bases matching TRBD2. V dropped 7 bases and J dropped 1; count of bases not matched to a gene: 10. Looked up from germline, CDR1 is MGHDK and CDR2 is SYGVNS. The CDR3 covers 15 residues.

The gene calls are TRBV9 and TRBJ1-3; a weak D match, TRBD1 (5 bases). V was shortened by 3 bases and J by 8 bases, with 12 bases between the two germline ends. The CDR3 totals 13 residues. The germline CDR1 and CDR2 sequences are SGDLS and YYNGEE. The CDR3 spells CASSDRNRDTIYF. CDR3 nucleotide sequence: TGTGCCAGCAGCGACAGGAACCGAGACACCATATATTTT.

The V gene is TRBV18, the J gene TRBJ2-7; the match to TRBD1 covers 9 bases. The CDR3 is 15 amino acids. After removal of 2 bases from V and 1 base from J, the junction contained 3 bases not matched to a gene. Germline assignment: CDR1 KGHSH and CDR2 LQKENI. The DNA of the CDR3 is TGTGCCAGCTCACCAGGGACAGGGCCTTCCTACGAGCAGTACTTC. It translates to CASSPGTGPSYEQYF.

The V and J genes are TRBV19 and TRBJ1-1; D call uncertain. This CDR3 has 13 residues. V gave up 6 bases and J gave up 0 bases, with 8 bases separating them. Looked up from germline, CDR1 is LNHDA and CDR2 is SQIVND (reference sequence). CDR3 bases: TGTGCCAGTAGGTCTTCCGTGAACACTGAAGCTTTCTTT. It codes for CASRSSVNTEAFF.

The genes are TRBV28 and TRBJ2-3; the match to TRBD2 covers 12 bases. The germline V gene encodes CDR1 MDHEN and CDR2 SYDVKM. This CDR3 spans 16 amino acids. V lost 6 bases and J lost 4; bases outside the gene matches: 8. CDR3 sequence reads: CASRRTSGVGADTQYF. For the CDR3, the DNA is TGTGCCAGCAGAAGGACTAGCGGGGTGGGTGCAGATACGCAGTATTTT. Based on the CDR3 plus reference TRBV28 and TRBJ2-3, the full variable domain is DVKVTQSSRYLVKRTGEKVFLECVQDMDHENMFWYRQDPGLGLRLIYFSYDVKMKEKGDIPEGYSVSREKKERFSLILESASTNQTSMYLCASRRTSGVGADTQYFGPGTRLTVL.

The CDR3 is CASSLNGGFGNTIYF. The CDR3, as DNA: TGTGCCAGCAGCTTAAACGGGGGATTTGGAAACACCATATATTTT. The V and J genes are TRBV7-3 and TRBJ1-3, with a possible D match to TRBD1 (5 bases). V was pared by 1 base and J by 3 bases, with 10 bases between. Germline V CDR1 and CDR2: SGHTA, FQGTGA. The CDR3 has 15 residues.

This chain links TRBV27 with TRBJ2-7; no clear D gene. CDR1 MNHEY and CDR2 SMNVEV come from the germline V gene (reference sequence). The V gene lost 5 bases and the J gene lost 2 bases, with 16 bases spanning the gap. The CDR3 spans 15 residues. CDR3 in DNA: TGTGCCAGCAGTCGTACCCCCCCGGCGGCCTACGAGCAGTACTTC. Its translation is CASSRTPPAAYEQYF.

The rearrangement uses TRBV18 and TRBJ2-6; 9 bases match TRBD1. The V gene end was trimmed by 6 bases and the J gene end by 2 bases; junction bases not matched to a gene: 8. CDR3 length: 17 amino acids. Germline V lookup: CDR1 KGHSH, CDR2 LQKENI. CDR3 DNA: TGTGCCAGCTCGTTACAGGGGGCTGGAACTGGGGCCAACGTCCTGACTTTC. As protein: CASSLQGAGTGANVLTF. The full variable domain, its missing parts supplied by reference TRBV18 and TRBJ2-6, is NAGVMQNPRHLVRRRGQEARLRCSPMKGHSHVYWYRQLPEEGLKFMVYLQKENIIDESGMPKERFSAEFPKEGPSILRIQQVVRGDSAAYFCASSLQGAGTGANVLTFGAGSRLTVL.

The V gene is TRBV3-1 (or the pseudogene TRBV3-2), the J gene TRBJ2-7; a weak D match, TRBD1 (5 bases). The CDR3 is made up of 16 amino acids. Germline loops: CDR1 LGHDT, CDR2 YNNKEL (reference sequence). Trimming stripped 2 bases from V and 0 bases from J, with 14 bases between. In DNA form, the CDR3 reads TGTGCCAGCAGCCAAATAGAAACCACAGGCTCCTACGAGCAGTACTTC. Protein product: CASSQIETTGSYEQYF.